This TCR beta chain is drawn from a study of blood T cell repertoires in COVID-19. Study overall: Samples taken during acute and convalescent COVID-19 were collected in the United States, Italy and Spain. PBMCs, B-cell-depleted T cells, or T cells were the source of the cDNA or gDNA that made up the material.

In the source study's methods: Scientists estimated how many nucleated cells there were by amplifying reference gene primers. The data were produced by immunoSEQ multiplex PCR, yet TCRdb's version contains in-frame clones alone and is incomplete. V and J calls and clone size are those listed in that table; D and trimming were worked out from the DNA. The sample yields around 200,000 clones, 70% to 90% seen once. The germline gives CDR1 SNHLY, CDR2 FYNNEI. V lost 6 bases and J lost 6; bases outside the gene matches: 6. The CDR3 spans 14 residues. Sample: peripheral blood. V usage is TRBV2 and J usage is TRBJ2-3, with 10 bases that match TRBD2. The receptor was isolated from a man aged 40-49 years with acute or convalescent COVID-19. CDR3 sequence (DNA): TGTGCCAGCAGCCAAGCGGGGGGGGCGGATACGCAGTATTTT. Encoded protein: CASSQAGGADTQYF.